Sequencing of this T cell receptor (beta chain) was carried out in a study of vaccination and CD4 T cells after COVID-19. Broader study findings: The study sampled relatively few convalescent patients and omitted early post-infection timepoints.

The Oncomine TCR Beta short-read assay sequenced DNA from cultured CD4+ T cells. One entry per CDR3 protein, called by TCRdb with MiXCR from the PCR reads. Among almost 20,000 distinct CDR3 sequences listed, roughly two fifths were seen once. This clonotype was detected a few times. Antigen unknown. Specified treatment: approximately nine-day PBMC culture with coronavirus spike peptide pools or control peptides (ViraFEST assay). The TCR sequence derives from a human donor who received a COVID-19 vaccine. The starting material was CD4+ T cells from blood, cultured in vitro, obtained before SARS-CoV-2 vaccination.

Here the CDR3 reads CASRGTGALEQYF. The DNA for the CDR3 is TGCGCCAGCCGAGGGACAGGGGCTCTCGAGCAGTACTTC. The rearrangement joins TRBV10-2 to TRBJ2-7, with 10 bases matching TRBD1. V was clipped by 8 bases and J by 6 bases; unmatched bases: 7. This CDR3 is built from 13 residues. The germline CDR1 and CDR2 sequences are WSHSY and SAAADI.